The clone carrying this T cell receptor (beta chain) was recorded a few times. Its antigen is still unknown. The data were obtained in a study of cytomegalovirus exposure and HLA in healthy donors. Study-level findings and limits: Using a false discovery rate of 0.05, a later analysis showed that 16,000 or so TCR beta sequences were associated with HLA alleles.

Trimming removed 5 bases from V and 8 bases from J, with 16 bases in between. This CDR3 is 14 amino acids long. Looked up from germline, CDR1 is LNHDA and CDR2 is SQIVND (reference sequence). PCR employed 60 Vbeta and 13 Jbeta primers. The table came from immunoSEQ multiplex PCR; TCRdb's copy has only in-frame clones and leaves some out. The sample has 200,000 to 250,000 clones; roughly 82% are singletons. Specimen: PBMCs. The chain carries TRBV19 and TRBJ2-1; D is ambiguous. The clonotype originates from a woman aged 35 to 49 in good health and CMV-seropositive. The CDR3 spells CASSFTPSSDEQFF. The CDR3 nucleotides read TGTGCCAGTAGTTTCACCCCGTCTTCGGATGAGCAGTTCTTC. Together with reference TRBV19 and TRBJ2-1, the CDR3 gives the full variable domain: DGGITQSPKYLFRKEGQNVTLSCEQNLNHDAMYWYRQDPGQGLRLIYYSQIVNDFQKGDIAEGYSVSREKKESFPLTVTSAQKNPTAFYLCASSFTPSSDEQFFGPGTRLTVL.